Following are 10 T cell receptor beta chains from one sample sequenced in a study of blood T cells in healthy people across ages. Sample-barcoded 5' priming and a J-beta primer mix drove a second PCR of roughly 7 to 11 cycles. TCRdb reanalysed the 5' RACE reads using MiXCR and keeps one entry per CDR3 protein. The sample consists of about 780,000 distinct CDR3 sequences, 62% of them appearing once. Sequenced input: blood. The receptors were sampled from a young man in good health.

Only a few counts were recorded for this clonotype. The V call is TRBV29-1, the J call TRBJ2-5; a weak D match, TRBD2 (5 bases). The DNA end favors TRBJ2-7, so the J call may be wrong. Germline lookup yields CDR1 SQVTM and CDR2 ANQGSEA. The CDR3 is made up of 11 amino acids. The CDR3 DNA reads TGCAGCGTTGCAGGAGGCGGCGAGCAGTACTTC. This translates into CSVAGGGEQYF.

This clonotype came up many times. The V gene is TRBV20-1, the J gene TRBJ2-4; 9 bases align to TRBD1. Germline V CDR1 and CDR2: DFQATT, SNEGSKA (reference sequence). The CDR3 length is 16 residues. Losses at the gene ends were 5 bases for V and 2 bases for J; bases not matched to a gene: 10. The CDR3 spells CSAPQQGARTKNIQYF. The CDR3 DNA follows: TGCAGTGCTCCTCAACAGGGGGCGCGTACCAAAAACATTCAGTACTTC.

In DNA form, the CDR3 reads TGTGCCACCAGTGAGGCTAGGACTAGCGGGGGTAACAATGAGCAGTTCTTC. Its protein product is CATSEARTSGGNNEQFF. This chain links TRBV24-1 with TRBJ2-1; 13 positions agree with TRBD2. From germline, CDR1 is KGHDR and CDR2 SFDVKD. V lost 4 bases to trimming and J lost 5 bases; unmatched junction nucleotides: 7. This CDR3 spans 17 amino acids.

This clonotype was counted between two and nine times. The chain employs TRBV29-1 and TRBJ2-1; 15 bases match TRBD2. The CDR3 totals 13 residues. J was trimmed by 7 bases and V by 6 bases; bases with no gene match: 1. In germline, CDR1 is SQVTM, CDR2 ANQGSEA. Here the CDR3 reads CSVGLAGGNEQFF. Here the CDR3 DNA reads TGCAGCGTGGGACTAGCGGGGGGAAATGAGCAGTTCTTC.

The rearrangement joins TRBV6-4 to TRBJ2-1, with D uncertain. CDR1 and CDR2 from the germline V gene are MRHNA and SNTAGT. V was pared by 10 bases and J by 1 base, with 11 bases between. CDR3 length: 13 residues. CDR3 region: CAIWQESYNEQFF. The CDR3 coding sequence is TGTGCCATCTGGCAGGAATCCTACAATGAGCAGTTCTTC.

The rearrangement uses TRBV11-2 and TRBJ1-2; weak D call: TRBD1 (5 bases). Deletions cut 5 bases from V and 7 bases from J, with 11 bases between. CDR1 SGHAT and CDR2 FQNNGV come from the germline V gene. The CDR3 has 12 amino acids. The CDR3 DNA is TGTGCCAGCAGCCGCCGTGACAGTGGCTACACCTTC. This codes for CASSRRDSGYTF.

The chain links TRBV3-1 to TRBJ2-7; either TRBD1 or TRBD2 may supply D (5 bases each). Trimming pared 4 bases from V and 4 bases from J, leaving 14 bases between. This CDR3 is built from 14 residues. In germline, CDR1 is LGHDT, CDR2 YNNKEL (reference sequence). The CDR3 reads CASSPAWDPYEQYF. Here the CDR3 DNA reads TGTGCCAGCAGCCCCGCGTGGGACCCTTACGAGCAGTACTTC.

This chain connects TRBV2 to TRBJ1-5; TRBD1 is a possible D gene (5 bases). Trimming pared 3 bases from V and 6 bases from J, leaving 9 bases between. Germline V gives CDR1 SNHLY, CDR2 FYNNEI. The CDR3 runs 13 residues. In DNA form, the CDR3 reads TGTGCCAGCAGTGATGGCAGGGTTCAGCCCCAGCATTTT. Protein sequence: CASSDGRVQPQHF.

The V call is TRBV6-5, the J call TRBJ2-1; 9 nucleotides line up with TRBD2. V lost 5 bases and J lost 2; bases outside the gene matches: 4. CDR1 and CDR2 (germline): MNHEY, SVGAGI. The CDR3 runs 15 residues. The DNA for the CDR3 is TGTGCCAGCAGTCCTAGCGGGGAACCCTACAATGAGCAGTTCTTC. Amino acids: CASSPSGEPYNEQFF.

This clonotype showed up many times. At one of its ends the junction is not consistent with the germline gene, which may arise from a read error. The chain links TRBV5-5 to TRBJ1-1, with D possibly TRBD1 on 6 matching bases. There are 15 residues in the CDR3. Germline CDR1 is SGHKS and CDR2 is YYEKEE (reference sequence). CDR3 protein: CASTTAGTLNTGAFF. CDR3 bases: TGTGCCAGCACCACCGCCGGGACACTGAACACTGGAGCTTTCTTT. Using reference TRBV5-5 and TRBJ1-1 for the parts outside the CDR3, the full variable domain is DAGVTQSPTHLIKTRGQQVTLRCSPISGHKSVSWYQQVLGQGPQFIFQYYEKEERGRGNFPDRFSARQFPNYSSELNVNALLLGDSALYLCASTTAGTLNTGAFFGQGTRLTVV.